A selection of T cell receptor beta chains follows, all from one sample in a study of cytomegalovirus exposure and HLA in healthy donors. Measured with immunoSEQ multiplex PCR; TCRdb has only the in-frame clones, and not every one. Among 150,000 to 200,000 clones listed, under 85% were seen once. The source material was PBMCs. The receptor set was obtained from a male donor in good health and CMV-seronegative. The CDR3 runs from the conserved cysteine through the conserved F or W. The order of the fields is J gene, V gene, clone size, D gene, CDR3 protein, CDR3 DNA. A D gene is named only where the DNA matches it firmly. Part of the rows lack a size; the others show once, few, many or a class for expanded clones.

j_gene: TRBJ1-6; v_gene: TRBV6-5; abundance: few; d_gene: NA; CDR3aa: CASSRADSANSPLHF; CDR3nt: TGTGCCAGCAGCCGCGCGGATAGTGCGAATTCACCCCTCCACTTT
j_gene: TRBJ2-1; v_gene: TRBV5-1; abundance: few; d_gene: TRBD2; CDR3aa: CASSLFLAGGNEQFF; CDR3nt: TGCGCCAGCAGCTTGTTCCTAGCGGGAGGGAATGAGCAGTTCTTC
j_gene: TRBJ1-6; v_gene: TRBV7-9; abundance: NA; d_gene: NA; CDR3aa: CASSLVPRASPLHF; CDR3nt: TGTGCCAGCAGCTTAGTGCCGCGGGCATCACCCCTCCACTTT
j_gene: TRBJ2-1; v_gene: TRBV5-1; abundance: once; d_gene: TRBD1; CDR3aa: CASSPDRADEQFF; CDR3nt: TGCGCCAGCAGTCCGGACAGGGCGGATGAGCAGTTCTTC
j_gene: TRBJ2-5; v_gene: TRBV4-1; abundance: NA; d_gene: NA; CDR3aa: CASSPISEGRETQYF; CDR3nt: TGCGCCAGCAGCCCCATATCGGAGGGGAGAGAGACCCAGTACTTC
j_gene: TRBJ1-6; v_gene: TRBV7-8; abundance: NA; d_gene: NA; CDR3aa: CASKEAYNSPLHF; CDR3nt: TGTGCCAGCAAAGAGGCTTATAATTCACCCCTCCACTTT
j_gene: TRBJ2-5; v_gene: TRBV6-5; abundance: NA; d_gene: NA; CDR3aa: CASSLRDSTEQYF; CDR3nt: TGTGCCAGCAGTCTTCGGGACTCGACGGAGCAGTACTTC
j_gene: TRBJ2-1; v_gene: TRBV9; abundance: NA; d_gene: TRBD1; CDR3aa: CASGFSETGGRDEQFF; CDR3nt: TGTGCCAGCGGATTCTCGGAGACAGGGGGCAGGGATGAGCAGTTCTTC
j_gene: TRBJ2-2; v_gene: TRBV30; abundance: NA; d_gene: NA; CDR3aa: CAWSPIALAVNTGELFF; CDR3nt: TGTGCCTGGAGTCCAATCGCTTTAGCGGTGAACACCGGGGAGCTGTTTTTT
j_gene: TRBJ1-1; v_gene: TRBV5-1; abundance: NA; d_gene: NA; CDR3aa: CASSLYGAGNTEAFF; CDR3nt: TGCGCCAGCAGCTTGTATGGGGCAGGGAACACTGAAGCTTTCTTT
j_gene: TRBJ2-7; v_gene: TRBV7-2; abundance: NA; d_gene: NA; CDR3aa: CASSLEGRGSYEQYF; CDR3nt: TGTGCCAGCAGCTTAGAAGGCAGGGGATCCTACGAGCAGTACTTC
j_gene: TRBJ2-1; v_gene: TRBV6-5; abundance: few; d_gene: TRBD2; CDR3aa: CASTGVAGVNEQFF; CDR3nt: TGTGCCAGCACCGGAGTGGCGGGAGTAAATGAGCAGTTCTTC
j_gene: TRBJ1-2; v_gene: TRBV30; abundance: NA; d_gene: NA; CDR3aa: CAWSSPGGRGGYGYTF; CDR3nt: TGTGCCTGGAGTTCCCCGGGGGGCAGGGGAGGATATGGCTACACCTTC
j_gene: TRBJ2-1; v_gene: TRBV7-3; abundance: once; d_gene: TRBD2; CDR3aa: CASSWTSGEGGEQFF; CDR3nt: TGTGCCAGCAGCTGGACTAGCGGCGAGGGGGGTGAGCAGTTCTTC
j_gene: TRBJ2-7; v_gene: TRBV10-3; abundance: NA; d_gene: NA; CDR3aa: CAISESSEQYF; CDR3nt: TGTGCCATCAGTGAGTCCAGCGAGCAGTACTTC
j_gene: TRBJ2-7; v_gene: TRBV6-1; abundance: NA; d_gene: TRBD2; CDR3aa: CASSGRLAGGNEQYF; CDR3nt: TGTGCCAGCAGTGGCAGACTAGCGGGGGGGAACGAGCAGTACTTC
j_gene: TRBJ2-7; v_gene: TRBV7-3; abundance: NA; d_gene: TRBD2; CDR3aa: CASSFSGGGEQYF; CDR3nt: TGTGCCAGCAGTTTTAGCGGGGGAGGGGAGCAGTACTTC
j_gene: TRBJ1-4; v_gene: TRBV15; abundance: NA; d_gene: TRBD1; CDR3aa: CATSVRTGAPNEKLFF; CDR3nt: TGTGCCACCAGCGTTCGGACAGGGGCACCCAATGAAAAACTGTTTTTT
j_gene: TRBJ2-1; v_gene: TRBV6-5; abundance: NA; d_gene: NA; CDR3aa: CASSEMGAYNEQFF; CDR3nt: TGTGCCAGCAGTGAGATGGGAGCCTACAATGAGCAGTTCTTC
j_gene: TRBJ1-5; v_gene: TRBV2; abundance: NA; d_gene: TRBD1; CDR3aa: CASSNTGTENQPQHF; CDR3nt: TGTGCCAGCAGTAATACCGGGACAGAGAATCAGCCCCAGCATTTT
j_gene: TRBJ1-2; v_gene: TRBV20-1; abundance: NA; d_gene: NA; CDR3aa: CSAYYRESYTF; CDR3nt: TGCAGTGCTTATTACAGGGAATCCTACACCTTC
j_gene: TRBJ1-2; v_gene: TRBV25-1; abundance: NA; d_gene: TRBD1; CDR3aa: CASRGTGYHGYTF; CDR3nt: TGTGCCAGCAGGGGGACAGGGTACCATGGCTACACCTTC
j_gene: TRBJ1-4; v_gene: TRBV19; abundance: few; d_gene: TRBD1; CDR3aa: CASSSFTGGNEKLFF; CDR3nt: TGTGCCAGTAGTTCTTTCACAGGGGGCAATGAAAAACTGTTTTTT
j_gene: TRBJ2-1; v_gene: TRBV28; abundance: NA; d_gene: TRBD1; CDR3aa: CASSLRGRWGNEQFF; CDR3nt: TGTGCCAGCAGTTTGAGGGGGCGCTGGGGCAATGAGCAGTTCTTC
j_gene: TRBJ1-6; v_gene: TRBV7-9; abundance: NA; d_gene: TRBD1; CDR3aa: CASSSWTGVNSPLHF; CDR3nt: TGTGCCAGCAGCTCCTGGACAGGGGTTAATTCACCCCTCCACTTT
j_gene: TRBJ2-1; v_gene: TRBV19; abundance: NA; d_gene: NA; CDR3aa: CASSMGLSYNEQFF; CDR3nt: TGTGCCAGTAGTATGGGACTTTCCTACAATGAGCAGTTCTTC
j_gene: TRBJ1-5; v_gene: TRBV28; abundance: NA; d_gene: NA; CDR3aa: CVLGRADFNQPQHF; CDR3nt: TGTGTCTTGGGCAGGGCGGATTTCAATCAGCCCCAGCATTTT
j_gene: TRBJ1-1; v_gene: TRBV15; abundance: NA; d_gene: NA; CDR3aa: CATSYGIINTEAFF; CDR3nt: TGTGCCACCAGTTACGGTATTATTAACACTGAAGCTTTCTTT
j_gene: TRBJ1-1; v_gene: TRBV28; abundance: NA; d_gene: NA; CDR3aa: CASSLLRGAYTEAFF; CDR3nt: TGTGCCAGCAGTTTATTGCGGGGGGCTTACACTGAAGCTTTCTTT
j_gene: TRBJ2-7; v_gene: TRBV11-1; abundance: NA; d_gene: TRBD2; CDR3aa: CASSQGSGSYEQYF; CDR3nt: TGTGCCAGCAGCCAAGGTAGCGGGAGCTACGAGCAGTACTTC
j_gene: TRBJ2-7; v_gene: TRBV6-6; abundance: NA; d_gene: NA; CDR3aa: CASKLITGSVEQYF; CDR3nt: TGTGCCAGCAAGTTAATTACGGGATCGGTCGAGCAGTACTTC
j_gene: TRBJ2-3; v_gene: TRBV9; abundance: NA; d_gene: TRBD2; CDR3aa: CASSVESSGGRDTQYF; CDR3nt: TGTGCCAGCAGCGTAGAATCTAGCGGGGGGCGGGATACGCAGTATTTT
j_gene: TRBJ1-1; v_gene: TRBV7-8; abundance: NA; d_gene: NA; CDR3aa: CASSPNTGEAFF; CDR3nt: TGTGCCAGCAGCCCAAACACAGGTGAAGCTTTCTTT
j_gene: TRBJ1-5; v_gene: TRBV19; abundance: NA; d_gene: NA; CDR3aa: CASSKGLNQPQHF; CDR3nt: TGTGCCAGTAGTAAGGGGCTCAATCAGCCCCAGCATTTT
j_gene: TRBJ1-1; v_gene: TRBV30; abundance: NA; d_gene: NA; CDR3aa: CAWSVNRNTEAFF; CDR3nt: TGTGCCTGGAGTGTAAACAGGAACACTGAAGCTTTCTTT
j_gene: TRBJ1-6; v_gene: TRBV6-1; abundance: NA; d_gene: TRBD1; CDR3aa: CASRMPGQGNSPLHF; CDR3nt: TGTGCCAGCAGAATGCCGGGACAGGGAAATTCACCCCTCCACTTT
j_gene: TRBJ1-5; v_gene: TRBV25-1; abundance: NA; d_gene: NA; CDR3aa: CASSDGGAGNQPQHF; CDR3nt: TGTGCCAGCAGTGACGGGGGGGCCGGCAATCAGCCCCAGCATTTT
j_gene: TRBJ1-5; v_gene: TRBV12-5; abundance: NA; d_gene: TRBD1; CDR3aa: CATSSGTGNQPQHF; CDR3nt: TGTGCTACTTCCTCCGGGACAGGGAATCAGCCCCAGCATTTT
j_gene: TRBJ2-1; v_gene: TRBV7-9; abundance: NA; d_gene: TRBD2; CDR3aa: CASSLVVAGAKNEQFF; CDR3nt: TGTGCCAGCAGCTTAGTTGTAGCGGGGGCTAAAAATGAGCAGTTCTTC
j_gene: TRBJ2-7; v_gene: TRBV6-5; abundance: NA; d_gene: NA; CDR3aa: CASSYISGSYEQYF; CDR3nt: TGTGCCAGCAGTTACATCTCAGGATCCTACGAGCAGTACTTC
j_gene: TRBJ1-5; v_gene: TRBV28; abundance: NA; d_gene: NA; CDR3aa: CASRGGNQPQHF; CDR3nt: TGTGCCAGCCGGGGGGGCAATCAGCCCCAGCATTTT
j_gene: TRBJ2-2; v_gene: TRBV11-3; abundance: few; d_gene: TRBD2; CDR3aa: CASSSGLAGGPISGELFF; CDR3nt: TGTGCCAGCAGCTCGGGACTAGCGGGAGGGCCTATATCCGGGGAGCTGTTTTTT
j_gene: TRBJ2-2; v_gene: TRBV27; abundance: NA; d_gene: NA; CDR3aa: CASSLFTGELFF; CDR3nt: TGTGCCAGCAGTCTTTTCACCGGGGAGCTGTTTTTT
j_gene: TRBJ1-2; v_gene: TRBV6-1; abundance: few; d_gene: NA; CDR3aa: CASGTGRGYGYTF; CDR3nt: TGTGCCAGCGGCACAGGGAGAGGATATGGCTACACCTTC
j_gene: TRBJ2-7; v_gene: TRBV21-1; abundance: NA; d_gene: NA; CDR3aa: CASSNPDRVAYEQYF; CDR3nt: TGTGCCAGCAGCAATCCAGACAGGGTGGCGTACGAGCAGTACTTC
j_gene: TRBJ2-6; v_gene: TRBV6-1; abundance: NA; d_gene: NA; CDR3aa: CASSETRVLTF; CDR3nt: TGTGCCAGCAGTGAAACCAGGGTCCTGACTTTC